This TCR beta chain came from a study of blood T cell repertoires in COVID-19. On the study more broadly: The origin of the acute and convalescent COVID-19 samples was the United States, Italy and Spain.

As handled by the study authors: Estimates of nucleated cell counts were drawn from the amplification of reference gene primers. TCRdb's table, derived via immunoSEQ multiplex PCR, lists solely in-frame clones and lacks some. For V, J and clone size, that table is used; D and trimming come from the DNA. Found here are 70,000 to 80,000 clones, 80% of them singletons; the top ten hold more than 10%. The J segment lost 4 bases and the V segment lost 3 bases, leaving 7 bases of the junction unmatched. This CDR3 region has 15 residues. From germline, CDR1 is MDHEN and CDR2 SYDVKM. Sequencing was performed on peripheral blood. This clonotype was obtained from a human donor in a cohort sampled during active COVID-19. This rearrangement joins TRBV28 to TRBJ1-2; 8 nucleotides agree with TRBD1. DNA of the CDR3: TGTGCCAGCAGTTTTCTGGACAGGGAAATCTATGGCTACACCTTC. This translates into CASSFLDREIYGYTF.